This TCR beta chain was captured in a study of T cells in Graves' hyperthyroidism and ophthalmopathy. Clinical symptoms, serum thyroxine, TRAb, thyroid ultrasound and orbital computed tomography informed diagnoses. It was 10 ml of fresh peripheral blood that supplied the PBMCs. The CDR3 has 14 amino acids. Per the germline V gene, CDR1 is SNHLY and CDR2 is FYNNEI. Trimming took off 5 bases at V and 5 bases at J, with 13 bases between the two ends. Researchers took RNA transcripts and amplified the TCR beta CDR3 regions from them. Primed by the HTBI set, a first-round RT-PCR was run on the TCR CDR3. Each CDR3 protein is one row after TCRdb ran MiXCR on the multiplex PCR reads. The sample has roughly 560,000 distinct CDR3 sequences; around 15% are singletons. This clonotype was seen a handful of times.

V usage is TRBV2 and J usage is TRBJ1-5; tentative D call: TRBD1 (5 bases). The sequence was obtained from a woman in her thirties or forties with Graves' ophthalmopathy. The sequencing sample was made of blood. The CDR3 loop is CASSRDGYYQPQHF. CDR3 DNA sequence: TGTGCCAGCAGTCGGGACGGATACTATCAGCCCCAGCATTTT.